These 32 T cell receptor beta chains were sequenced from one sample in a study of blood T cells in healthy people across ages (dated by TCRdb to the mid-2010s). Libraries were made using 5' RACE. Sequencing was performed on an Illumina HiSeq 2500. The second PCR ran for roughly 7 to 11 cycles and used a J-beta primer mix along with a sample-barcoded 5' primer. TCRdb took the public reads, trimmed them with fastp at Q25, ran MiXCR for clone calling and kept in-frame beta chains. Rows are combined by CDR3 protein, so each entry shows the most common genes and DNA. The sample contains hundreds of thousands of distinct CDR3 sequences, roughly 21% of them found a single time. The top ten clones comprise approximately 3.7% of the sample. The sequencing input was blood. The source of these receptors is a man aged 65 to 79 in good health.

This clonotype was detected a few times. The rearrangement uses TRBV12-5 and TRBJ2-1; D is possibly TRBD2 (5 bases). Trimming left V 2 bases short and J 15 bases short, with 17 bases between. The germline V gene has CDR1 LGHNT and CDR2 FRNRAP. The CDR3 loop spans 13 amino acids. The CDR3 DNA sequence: TGTGCTAGTGGTTTGTTCCCCGGAGGTGGAGGGTTCTTC. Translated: CASGLFPGGGGFF.

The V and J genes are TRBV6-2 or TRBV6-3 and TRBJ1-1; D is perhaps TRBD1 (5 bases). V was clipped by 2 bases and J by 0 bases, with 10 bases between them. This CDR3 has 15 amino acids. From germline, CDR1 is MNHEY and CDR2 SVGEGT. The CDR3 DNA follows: TGTGCCAGCAGTTACGTGACAGCGTTGAACACTGAAGCTTTCTTT. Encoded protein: CASSYVTALNTEAFF.

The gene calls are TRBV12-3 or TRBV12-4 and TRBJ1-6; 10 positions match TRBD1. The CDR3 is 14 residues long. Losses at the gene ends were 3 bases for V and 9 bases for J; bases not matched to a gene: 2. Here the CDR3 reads CASSFRDRGSPLHF. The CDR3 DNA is TGTGCCAGCAGTTTTCGGGACAGGGGTTCACCCCTCCACTTT.

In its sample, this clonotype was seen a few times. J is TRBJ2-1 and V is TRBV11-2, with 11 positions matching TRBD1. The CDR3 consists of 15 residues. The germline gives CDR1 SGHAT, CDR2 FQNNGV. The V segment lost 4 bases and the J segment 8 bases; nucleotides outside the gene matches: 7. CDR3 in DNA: TGTGCCAGCAGCTCCCGGGACAGGGGGAGAGATGAGCAGTTCTTC. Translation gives CASSSRDRGRDEQFF. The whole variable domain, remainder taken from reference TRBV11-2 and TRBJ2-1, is EAGVAQSPRYKIIEKRQSVAFWCNPISGHATLYWYQQILGQGPKLLIQFQNNGVVDDSQLPKDRFSAERLKGVDSTLKIQPAKLEDSAVYLCASSSRDRGRDEQFFGPGTRLTVL.

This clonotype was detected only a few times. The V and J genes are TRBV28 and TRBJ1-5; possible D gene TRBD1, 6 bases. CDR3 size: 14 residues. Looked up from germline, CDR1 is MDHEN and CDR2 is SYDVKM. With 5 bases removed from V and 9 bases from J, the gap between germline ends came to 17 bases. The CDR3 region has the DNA TGTGCCAGCAGTACTGGGCAGGGGAAGTTGCCCCAGCATTTT. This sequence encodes CASSTGQGKLPQHF. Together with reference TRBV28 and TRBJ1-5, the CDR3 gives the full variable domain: DVKVTQSSRYLVKRTGEKVFLECVQDMDHENMFWYRQDPGLGLRLIYFSYDVKMKEKGDIPEGYSVSREKKERFSLILESASTNQTSMYLCASSTGQGKLPQHFGDGTRLSIL.

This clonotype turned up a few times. The CDR3 DNA follows: TGTGCCAGCTCATCCACGGCCACGAGGGGTGGCTACACCTTC. Translating it yields CASSSTATRGGYTF. The chain has TRBV18 and TRBJ1-2; weak D call: TRBD1 (5 bases). The V end lost 5 bases, the J end lost 7 bases, and 17 bases lay between the germline ends. The CDR3 contains 14 residues. Germline CDR1 reads KGHSH; CDR2 reads LQKENI.

CDR3 nucleotides: TGTGCCAGCAGTAAAGACAGGGGTAACAATCAGCCCCAGCATTTT. It codes for CASSKDRGNNQPQHF. The V gene is TRBV6-1, the J gene TRBJ1-5; 8 nucleotides align to TRBD1. V shed 5 bases and J 3 bases; nucleotides not matched to a gene: 6. The CDR3 runs 15 residues. Germline lookup yields CDR1 MNHNS and CDR2 SASEGT.

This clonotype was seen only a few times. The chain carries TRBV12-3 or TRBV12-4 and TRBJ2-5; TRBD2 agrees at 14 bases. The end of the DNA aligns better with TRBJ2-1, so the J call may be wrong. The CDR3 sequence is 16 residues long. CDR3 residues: CASRGLAGGPYNEQFF. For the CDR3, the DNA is TGTGCCAGCAGAGGACTAGCGGGAGGTCCCTACAATGAGCAGTTCTTC.

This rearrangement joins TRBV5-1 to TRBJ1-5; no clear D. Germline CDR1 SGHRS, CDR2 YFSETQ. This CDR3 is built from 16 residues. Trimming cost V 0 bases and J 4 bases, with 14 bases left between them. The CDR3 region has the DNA TGCGCCAGCAGCTTGGACGGACTTCCGACAAATCAGCCCCAGCATTTT. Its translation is CASSLDGLPTNQPQHF.

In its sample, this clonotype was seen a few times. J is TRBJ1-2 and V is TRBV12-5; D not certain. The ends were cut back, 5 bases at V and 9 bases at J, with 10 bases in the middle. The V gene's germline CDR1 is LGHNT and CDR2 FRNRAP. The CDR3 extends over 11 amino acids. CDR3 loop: CASGLERSYTF. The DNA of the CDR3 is TGTGCTAGTGGTCTGGAAAGGAGCTACACCTTC.

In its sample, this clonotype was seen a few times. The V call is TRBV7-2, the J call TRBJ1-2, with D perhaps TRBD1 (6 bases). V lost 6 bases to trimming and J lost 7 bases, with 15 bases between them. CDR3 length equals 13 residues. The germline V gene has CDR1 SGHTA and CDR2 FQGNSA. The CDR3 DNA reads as TGTGCCAGCAGACCTACAGGGTCTGTTGGCTACACCTTC. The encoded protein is CASRPTGSVGYTF.

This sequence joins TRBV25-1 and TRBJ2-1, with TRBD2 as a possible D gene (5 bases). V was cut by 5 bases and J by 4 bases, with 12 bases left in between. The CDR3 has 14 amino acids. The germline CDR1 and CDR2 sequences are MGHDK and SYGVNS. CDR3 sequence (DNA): TGTGCCAGCAGTAGGAACGGGGTATACAATGAGCAGTTCTTC. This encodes CASSRNGVYNEQFF.

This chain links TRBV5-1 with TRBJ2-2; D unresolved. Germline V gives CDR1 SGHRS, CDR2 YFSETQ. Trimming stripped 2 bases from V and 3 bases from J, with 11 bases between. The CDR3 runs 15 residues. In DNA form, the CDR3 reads TGCGCCAGCAGCTTATCAACAAGGGACACCGGGGAGCTGTTTTTT. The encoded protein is CASSLSTRDTGELFF. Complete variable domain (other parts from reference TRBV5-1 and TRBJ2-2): KAGVTQTPRYLIKTRGQQVTLSCSPISGHRSVSWYQQTPGQGLQFLFEYFSETQRNKGNFPGRFSGRQFSNSRSEMNVSTLELGDSALYLCASSLSTRDTGELFFGEGSRLTVL.

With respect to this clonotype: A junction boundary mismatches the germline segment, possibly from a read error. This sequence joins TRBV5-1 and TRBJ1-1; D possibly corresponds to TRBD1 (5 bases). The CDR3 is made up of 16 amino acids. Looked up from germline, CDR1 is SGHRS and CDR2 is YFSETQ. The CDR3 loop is CASSLGGSLEATEAFF. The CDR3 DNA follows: TGCGCCAGCAGTTTGGGGGGGAGCCTTGAAGCCACTGAAGCTTTCTTT.

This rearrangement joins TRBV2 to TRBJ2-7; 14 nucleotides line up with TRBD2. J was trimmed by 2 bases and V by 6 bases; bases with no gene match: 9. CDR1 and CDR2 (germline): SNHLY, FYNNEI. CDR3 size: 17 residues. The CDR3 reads CASSSGTSGGITYEQYF. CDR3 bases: TGTGCCAGCAGCTCCGGGACTAGCGGGGGAATCACCTACGAGCAGTACTTC.

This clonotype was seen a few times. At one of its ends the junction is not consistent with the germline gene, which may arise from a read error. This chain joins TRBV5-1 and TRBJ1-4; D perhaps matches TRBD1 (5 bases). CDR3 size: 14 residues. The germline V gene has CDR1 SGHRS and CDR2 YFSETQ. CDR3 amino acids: CASSLEGPKGELVF. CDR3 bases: TGCGCCAGCAGCTTGGAAGGGCCCAAAGGGGAACTGGTTTTT. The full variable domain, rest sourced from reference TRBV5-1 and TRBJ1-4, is KAGVTQTPRYLIKTRGQQVTLSCSPISGHRSVSWYQQTPGQGLQFLFEYFSETQRNKGNFPGRFSGRQFSNSRSEMNVSTLELGDSALYLCASSLEGPKGELVFGSGTQLSVL.

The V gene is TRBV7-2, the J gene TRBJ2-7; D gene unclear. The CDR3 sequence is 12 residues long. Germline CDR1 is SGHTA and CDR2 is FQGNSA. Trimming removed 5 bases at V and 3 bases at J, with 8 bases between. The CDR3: CASSIGRYEQYF. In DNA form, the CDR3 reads TGTGCCAGCAGCATTGGGCGCTACGAGCAGTACTTC.

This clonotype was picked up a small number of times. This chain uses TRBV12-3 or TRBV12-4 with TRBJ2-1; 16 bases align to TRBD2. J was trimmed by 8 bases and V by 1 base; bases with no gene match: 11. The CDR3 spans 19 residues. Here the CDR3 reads CASSLERGLAGGPIDEQFF. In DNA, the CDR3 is TGTGCCAGCAGTTTAGAGAGGGGACTAGCGGGAGGGCCGATCGATGAGCAGTTCTTC.

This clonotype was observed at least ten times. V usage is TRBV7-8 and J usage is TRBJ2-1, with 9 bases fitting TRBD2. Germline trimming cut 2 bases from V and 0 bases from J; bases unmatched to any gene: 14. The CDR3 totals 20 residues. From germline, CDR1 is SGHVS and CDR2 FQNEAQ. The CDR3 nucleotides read TGTGCCAGCAGCTTATCGACTAGCGGCGTCTACAGGAGCTCCTACAATGAGCAGTTCTTC. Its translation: CASSLSTSGVYRSSYNEQFF. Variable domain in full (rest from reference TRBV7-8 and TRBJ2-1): GAGVSQSPRYKVAKRGQDVALRCDPISGHVSLFWYQQALGQGPEFLTYFQNEAQLDKSGLPSDRFFAERPEGSVSTLKIQRTQQEDSAVYLCASSLSTSGVYRSSYNEQFFGPGTRLTVL.

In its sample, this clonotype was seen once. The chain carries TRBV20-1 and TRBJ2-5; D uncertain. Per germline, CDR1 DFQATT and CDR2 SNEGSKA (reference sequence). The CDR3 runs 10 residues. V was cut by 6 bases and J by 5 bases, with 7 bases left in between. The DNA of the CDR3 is TGCAGTGCGTCTAACGAGACCCAGTACTTC. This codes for CSASNETQYF.

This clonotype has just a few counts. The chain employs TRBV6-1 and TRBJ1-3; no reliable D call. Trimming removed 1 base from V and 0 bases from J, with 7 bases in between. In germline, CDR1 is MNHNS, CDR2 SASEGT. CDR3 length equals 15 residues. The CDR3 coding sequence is TGTGCCAGCAGTGAAGTTGGCAGCTCTGGAAACACCATATATTTT. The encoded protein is CASSEVGSSGNTIYF.

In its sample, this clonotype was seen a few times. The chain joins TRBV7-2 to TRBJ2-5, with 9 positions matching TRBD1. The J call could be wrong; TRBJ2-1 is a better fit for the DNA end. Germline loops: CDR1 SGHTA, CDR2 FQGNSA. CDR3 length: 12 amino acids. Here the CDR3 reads CASNTGGTEQFF. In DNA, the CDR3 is TGTGCCAGCAACACAGGGGGCACTGAGCAGTTCTTC.

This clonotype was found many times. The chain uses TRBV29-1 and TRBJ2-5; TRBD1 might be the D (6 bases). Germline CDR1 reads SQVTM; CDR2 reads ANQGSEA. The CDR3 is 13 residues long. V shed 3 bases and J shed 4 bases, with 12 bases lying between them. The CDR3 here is CSVERGSRETQYF. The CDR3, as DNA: TGCAGCGTTGAGAGGGGGTCCCGAGAGACCCAGTACTTC.

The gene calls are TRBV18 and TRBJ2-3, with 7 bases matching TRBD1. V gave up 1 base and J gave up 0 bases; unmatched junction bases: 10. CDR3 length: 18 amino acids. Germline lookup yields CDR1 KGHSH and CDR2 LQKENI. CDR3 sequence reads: CASSPLPGQRSSTDTQYF. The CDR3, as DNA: TGTGCCAGCTCACCACTGCCGGGACAGAGATCTAGCACAGATACGCAGTATTTT.

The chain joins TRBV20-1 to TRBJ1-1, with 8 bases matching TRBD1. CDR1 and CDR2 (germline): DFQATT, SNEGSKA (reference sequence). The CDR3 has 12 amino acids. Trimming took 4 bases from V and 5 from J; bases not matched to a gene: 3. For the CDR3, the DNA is TGCAGTGCTAACCAGGGGGCGACTGAAGCTTTCTTT. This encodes CSANQGATEAFF.

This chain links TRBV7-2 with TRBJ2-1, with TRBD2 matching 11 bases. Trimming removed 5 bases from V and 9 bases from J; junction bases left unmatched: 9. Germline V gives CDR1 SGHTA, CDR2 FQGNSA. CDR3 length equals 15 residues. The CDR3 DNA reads TGTGCCAGCAGCCCAACTAGCGGGGGAGGGGGTGAGCAGTTCTTC. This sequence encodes CASSPTSGGGGEQFF.

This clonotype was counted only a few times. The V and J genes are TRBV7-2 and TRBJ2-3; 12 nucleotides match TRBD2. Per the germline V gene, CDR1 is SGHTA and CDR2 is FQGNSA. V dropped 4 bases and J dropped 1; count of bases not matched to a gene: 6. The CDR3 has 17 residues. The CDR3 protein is CASSYRLAGVGTDTQYF. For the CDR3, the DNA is TGTGCCAGCAGCTATCGACTAGCGGGAGTTGGCACAGATACGCAGTATTTT.

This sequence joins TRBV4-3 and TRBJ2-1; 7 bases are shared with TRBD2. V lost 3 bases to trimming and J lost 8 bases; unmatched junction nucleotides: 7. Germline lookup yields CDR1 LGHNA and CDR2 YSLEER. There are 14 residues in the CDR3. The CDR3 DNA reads TGCGCCAGCAGCCAGTCAGCGGGAATCCATGAGCAGTTCTTC. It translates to CASSQSAGIHEQFF.

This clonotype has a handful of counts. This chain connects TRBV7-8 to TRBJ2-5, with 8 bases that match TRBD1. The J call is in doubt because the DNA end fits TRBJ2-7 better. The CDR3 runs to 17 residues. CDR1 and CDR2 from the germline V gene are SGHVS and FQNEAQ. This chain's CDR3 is CASSLVRGLTGDYEQYF. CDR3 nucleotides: TGTGCCAGCAGCTTAGTCAGGGGGCTCACGGGAGACTACGAGCAGTACTTC.

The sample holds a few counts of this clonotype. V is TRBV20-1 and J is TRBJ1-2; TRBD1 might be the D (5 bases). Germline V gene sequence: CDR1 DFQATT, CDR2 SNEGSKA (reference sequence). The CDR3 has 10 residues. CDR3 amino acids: CRSERGGYTF. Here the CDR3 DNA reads TGCAGAAGTGAAAGGGGCGGCTACACCTTC.

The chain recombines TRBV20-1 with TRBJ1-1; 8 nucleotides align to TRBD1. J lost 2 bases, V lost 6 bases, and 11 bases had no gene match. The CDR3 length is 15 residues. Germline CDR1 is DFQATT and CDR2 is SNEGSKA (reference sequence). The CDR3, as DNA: TGCAGTGCAACCGGGACAGGTTTTAAAAACACTGAAGCTTTCTTT. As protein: CSATGTGFKNTEAFF.

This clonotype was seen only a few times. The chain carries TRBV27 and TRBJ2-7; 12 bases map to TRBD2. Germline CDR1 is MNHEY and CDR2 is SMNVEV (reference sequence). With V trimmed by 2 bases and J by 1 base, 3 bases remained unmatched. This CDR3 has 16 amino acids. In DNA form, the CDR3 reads TGTGCCAGCAGTTTACGACTAGCGGGAGATTCCTACGAGCAGTACTTC. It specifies CASSLRLAGDSYEQYF.